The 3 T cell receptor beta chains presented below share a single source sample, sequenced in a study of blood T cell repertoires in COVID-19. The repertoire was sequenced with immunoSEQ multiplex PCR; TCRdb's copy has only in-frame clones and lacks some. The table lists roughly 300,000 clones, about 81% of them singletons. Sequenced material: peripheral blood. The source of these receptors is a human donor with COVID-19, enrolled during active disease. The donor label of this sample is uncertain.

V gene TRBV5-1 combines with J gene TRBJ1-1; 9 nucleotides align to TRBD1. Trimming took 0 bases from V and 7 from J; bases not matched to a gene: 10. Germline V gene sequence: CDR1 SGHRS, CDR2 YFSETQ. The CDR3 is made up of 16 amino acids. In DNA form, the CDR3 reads TGCGCCAGCAGCTTGGATGGGACAGGGAGAAGAGGTGAAGCTTTCTTT. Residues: CASSLDGTGRRGEAFF. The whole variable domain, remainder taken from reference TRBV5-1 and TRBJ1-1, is KAGVTQTPRYLIKTRGQQVTLSCSPISGHRSVSWYQQTPGQGLQFLFEYFSETQRNKGNFPGRFSGRQFSNSRSEMNVSTLELGDSALYLCASSLDGTGRRGEAFFGQGTRLTVV.

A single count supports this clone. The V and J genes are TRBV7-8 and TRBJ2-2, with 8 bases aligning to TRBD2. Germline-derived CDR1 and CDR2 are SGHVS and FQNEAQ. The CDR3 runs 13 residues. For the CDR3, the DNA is TGTGCGGTGGGGCTAGCGGGCACCGGGGAGCTGTTTTTT. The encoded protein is CAVGLAGTGELFF.

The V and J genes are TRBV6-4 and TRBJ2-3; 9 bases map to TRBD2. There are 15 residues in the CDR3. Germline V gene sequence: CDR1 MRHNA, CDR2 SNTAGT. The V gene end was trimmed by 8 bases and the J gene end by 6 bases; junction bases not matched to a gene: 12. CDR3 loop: CASRYSGSVGDTQYF. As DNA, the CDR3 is TGTGCCAGCCGCTATAGCGGGAGTGTCGGGGATACGCAGTATTTT.